A single sample gave rise to the 11 T cell receptor beta chains below, sequenced in a study of long-term antiretroviral therapy in people with HIV. The assay used was immunoSEQ (version v3.0), run at survey level. Profiled with immunoSEQ multiplex PCR; TCRdb holds only in-frame clones, not every one. The data show 20,000 to 25,000 clones, 80% to 90% seen once. The starting material was unsorted PBMCs, obtained 1.8 years before starting antiretroviral therapy. These receptors all come from a woman in her twenties or thirties with HIV.

This chain links TRBV5-1 with TRBJ1-2; D uncertain. CDR1 is SGHRS, CDR2 YFSETQ, per germline. The CDR3 length is 16 residues. Between the trimmed V and J ends, which lost 1 base and 2 bases, there was a span of 15 bases. The CDR3 here is CASSLSWRPPNYGYTF. The CDR3 DNA reads as TGCGCCAGCAGCTTGTCCTGGAGGCCCCCGAACTATGGCTACACCTTC.

The rearrangement links TRBV20-1 to TRBJ1-1; D is uncertain. V was cut by 3 bases and J by 3 bases, with 5 bases left in between. The CDR3 has 11 amino acids. CDR1 and CDR2 (germline): DFQATT, SNEGSKA (reference sequence). This chain's CDR3 is CSARGHTEAFF. As DNA, the CDR3 is TGCAGTGCTAGGGGCCACACTGAAGCTTTCTTT.

The rearrangement joins TRBV7-3 to TRBJ2-3, with D perhaps matching TRBD2 (7 bases). The CDR3 consists of 15 residues. The V end was cut by 4 bases, the J end by 7 bases, with 18 bases between. The V gene's germline CDR1 is SGHTA and CDR2 FQGTGA. This CDR3 is CASSSGRGGSYTQYF. In nucleotides, the CDR3 is TGTGCCAGCAGCTCTGGTCGCGGGGGCTCATATACGCAGTATTTT. Full variable domain (missing parts from reference TRBV7-3 and TRBJ2-3): GAGVSQTPSNKVTEKGKYVELRCDPISGHTALYWYRQSLGQGPEFLIYFQGTGAADDSGLPNDRFFAVRPEGSVSTLKIQRTERGDSAVYLCASSSGRGGSYTQYFGPGTRLTVL.

This clone was counted a single time. This rearrangement joins TRBV5-8 to TRBJ1-2; D unclear. The CDR3 runs to 14 residues. Per the germline V gene, CDR1 is SGHTS and CDR2 is YDEGEE. The ends were cut back, 1 base at V and 10 bases at J, with 17 bases in the middle. The CDR3 here is CASSLRQLPLVYTF. The CDR3 DNA reads TGTGCCAGCAGCTTGCGGCAGCTCCCTCTGGTCTACACCTTC. The full variable domain, rest sourced from reference TRBV5-8 and TRBJ1-2, is EAGVTQSPTHLIKTRGQQATLRCSPISGHTSVYWYQQALGLGLQFLLWYDEGEERNRGNFPPRFSGRQFPNYSSELNVNALELEDSALYLCASSLRQLPLVYTFGSGTRLTVV.

The CDR3 here is CASSLAAGGEDTQYF. CDR3 in DNA: TGTGCCAGCAGCTTAGCAGCAGGGGGCGAGGATACGCAGTATTTT. The rearrangement uses TRBV7-9 and TRBJ2-3; 8 bases align to TRBD1. CDR3 length: 15 residues. The junction had 5 bases not matched to a gene; V was cut back by 0 bases and J by 6 bases. CDR1 and CDR2 (germline): SEHNR, FQNEAQ (reference sequence). Using reference TRBV7-9 and TRBJ2-3 for the parts outside the CDR3, the full variable domain is DTGVSQNPRHKITKRGQNVTFRCDPISEHNRLYWYRQTLGQGPEFLTYFQNEAQLEKSRLLSDRFSAERPKGSFSTLEIQRTEQGDSAMYLCASSLAAGGEDTQYFGPGTRLTVL.

This sequence joins TRBV5-1 and TRBJ2-3; possible D gene TRBD2, 7 bases. The CDR3 contains 17 residues. CDR1 and CDR2 (germline): SGHRS, YFSETQ. Between the trimmed V and J ends, which lost 2 bases and 5 bases, there was a span of 21 bases. The CDR3 spells CASSLSVLGGAGDTQYF. DNA of the CDR3: TGCGCCAGCAGCTTATCAGTTCTGGGGGGGGCAGGAGATACGCAGTATTTT.

The V gene is TRBV9, the J gene TRBJ2-6; the D gene is possibly TRBD1 (6 bases). V was cut by 3 bases and J by 0 bases, with 13 bases left in between. This CDR3 is 17 amino acids long. Germline CDR1 SGDLS, CDR2 YYNGEE. The CDR3 reads CASSALDRSSGANVLTF. The CDR3 DNA is TGTGCCAGCAGCGCCCTGGACAGATCCTCTGGGGCCAACGTCCTGACTTTC.

The chain employs TRBV5-8 and TRBJ1-5; possibly TRBD1 for D (6 bases). CDR1 SGHTS and CDR2 YDEGEE come from the germline V gene. The CDR3 spans 16 residues. With 7 bases removed from V and 3 bases from J, the gap between germline ends came to 20 bases. The CDR3 here is CASWARGYRDNQPQHF. In nucleotides, the CDR3 is TGTGCCAGCTGGGCCCGCGGTTACAGGGACAATCAGCCCCAGCATTTT. The complete variable domain, with remaining parts taken from reference TRBV5-8 and TRBJ1-5, reads EAGVTQSPTHLIKTRGQQATLRCSPISGHTSVYWYQQALGLGLQFLLWYDEGEERNRGNFPPRFSGRQFPNYSSELNVNALELEDSALYLCASWARGYRDNQPQHFGDGTRLSIL.

The rearrangement links TRBV7-9 to TRBJ1-2; D is undetermined. The CDR3 extends over 15 amino acids. Trimming took 4 bases from V and 8 from J, leaving 20 bases between them. The germline V gene has CDR1 SEHNR and CDR2 FQNEAQ (reference sequence). The CDR3 bases are TGTGCCAGCAGCTCCGACACTGGCCTCTCGTTAGGCTACACCTTC. This gives the protein CASSSDTGLSLGYTF.

The chain employs TRBV29-1 and TRBJ1-1; D is undetermined. The CDR3 runs 8 residues. Germline V gene data show CDR1 as SQVTM and CDR2 as ANQGSEA. Trimming shortened V by 3 bases and J by 11 bases, and 4 bases separated the two germline ends. CDR3 residues: CSVDRAFF. CDR3 DNA: TGCAGCGTTGATCGGGCTTTCTTT. The full variable domain, its missing parts supplied by reference TRBV29-1 and TRBJ1-1, is SAVISQKPSRDICQRGTSLTIQCQVDSQVTMMFWYRQQPGQSLTLIATANQGSEATYESGFVIDKFPISRPNLTFSTLTVSNMSPEDSSIYLCSVDRAFFGQGTRLTVV.

The chain carries TRBV7-3 and TRBJ1-1; 7 bases align to TRBD1. Germline lookup yields CDR1 SGHTA and CDR2 FQGTGA. J was trimmed by 1 base and V by 4 bases; bases with no gene match: 3. This CDR3 region has 14 residues. The CDR3 region has the DNA TGTGCCAGCAGCTCAACAGGGGCGAACACTGAAGCTTTCTTT. Translation gives CASSSTGANTEAFF.